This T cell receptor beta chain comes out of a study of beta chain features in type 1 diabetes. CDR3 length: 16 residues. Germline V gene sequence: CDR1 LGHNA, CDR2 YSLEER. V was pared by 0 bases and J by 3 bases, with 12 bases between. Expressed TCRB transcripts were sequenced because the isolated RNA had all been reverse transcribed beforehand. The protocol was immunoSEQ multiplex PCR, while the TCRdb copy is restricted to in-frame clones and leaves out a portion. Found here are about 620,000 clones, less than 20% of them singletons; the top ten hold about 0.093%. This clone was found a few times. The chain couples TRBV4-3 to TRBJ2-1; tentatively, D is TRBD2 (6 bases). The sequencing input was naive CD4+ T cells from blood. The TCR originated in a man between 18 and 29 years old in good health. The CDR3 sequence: CASSQDRAGFYNEQFF. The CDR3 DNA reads TGCGCCAGCAGCCAAGATAGGGCGGGATTCTACAATGAGCAGTTCTTC.